This is a list of T cell receptor beta chains from one sample in a study of post-analysis software for immune sequencing data. A single record per CDR3 protein comes from TCRdb applying MiXCR to the PCR reads. The table has hundreds of thousands of distinct CDR3 sequences, 25% to 30% seen once. The sequencing sample was made of blood. The receptors were gathered from a girl aged 5-17 years with multiple sclerosis. Each CDR3 is given without its conserved first and last residue. The order of the fields is V gene, clone size, CDR3 length, CDR3 protein. The size field is filled for only some rows; it gives once, few, many or a size class.

V: TRBV5-1; size: few; length: 11; CDR3: ASSLDRGRWQY
V: TRBV20-1; size: few; length: 13; CDR3: SARAGSGGTDTQY
V: TRBV18; size: NA; length: 16; CDR3: ASSPLAQIGDRGSGYT
V: TRBV27; size: NA; length: 13; CDR3: ASTRGDFRHNEQY
V: TRBV28; size: NA; length: 13; CDR3: ASSLRTGRAYEQY
V: TRBV28; size: NA; length: 17; CDR3: ASSTPRVAGGPGANVLT
V: TRBV2; size: NA; length: 8; CDR3: ASSEGIQY
V: TRBV7-6; size: NA; length: 10; CDR3: ASSLGGETQC
V: TRBV28; size: few; length: 12; CDR3: ASSFERRTYEQY
V: TRBV28; size: NA; length: 13; CDR3: ASSWLSGSTDTQY
V: TRBV5-5; size: NA; length: 12; CDR3: ASSWGAGVFTQY
V: TRBV6-4; size: NA; length: 13; CDR3: ASGDSSGGADTQY
V: TRBV7-2; size: NA; length: 13; CDR3: ASSRRGIDYNEQF
V: TRBV28; size: NA; length: 18; CDR3: ASTQLRRALTQLLNEKLF
V: TRBV7-9; size: NA; length: 13; CDR3: ASSLMGQKNNEQY
V: TRBV20-1; size: NA; length: 12; CDR3: SARVLGDQGTQY
V: TRBV5-1; size: NA; length: 12; CDR3: ASSLYGGWNIQY
V: TRBV7-2; size: NA; length: 14; CDR3: ASRPGAGGVYNEQF
V: TRBV13; size: few; length: 11; CDR3: ASSHRGWDEQF
V: TRBV12-3/TRBV12-4; size: NA; length: 12; CDR3: ASSSSGNFYEQY
V: TRBV4-1; size: few; length: 17; CDR3: ASSHETSGISSGANVLT
V: TRBV29-1; size: NA; length: 11; CDR3: SVPRQSQETQY
V: TRBV27; size: few; length: 16; CDR3: ASGPPDRGLATNEKLF
V: TRBV4-1; size: NA; length: 14; CDR3: ASSQDRFTDDTEAF
V: TRBV5-1; size: few; length: 12; CDR3: ASRPGQSTDTQY
V: TRBV5-1; size: few; length: 14; CDR3: ASSLEEQGSNTEAF
V: TRBV29-1; size: few; length: 10; CDR3: SVDRGGETRY
V: TRBV7-8; size: NA; length: 10; CDR3: ASSPSFQPQH